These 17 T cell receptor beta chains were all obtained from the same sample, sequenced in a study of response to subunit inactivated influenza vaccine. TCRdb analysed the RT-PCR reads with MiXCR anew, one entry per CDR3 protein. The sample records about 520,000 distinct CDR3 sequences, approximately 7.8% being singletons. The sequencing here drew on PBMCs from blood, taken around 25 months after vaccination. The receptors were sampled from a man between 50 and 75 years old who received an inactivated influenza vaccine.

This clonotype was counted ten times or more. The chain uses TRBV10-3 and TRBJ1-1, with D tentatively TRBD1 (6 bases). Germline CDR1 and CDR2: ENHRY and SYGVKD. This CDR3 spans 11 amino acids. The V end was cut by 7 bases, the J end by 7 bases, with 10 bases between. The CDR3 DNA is TGTGCCATCAAGTCGACAGGTGAAGCTTTCTTT. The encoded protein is CAIKSTGEAFF.

CDR3 loop: CASRTSGGPLNEQYF. CDR3 nucleotides: TGCGCCAGCAGAACTAGCGGGGGCCCGCTAAACGAGCAGTACTTC. V usage is TRBV5-1 and J usage is TRBJ2-7; 11 bases map to TRBD2. The junction had 9 bases not matched to a gene; V was cut back by 5 bases and J by 5 bases. CDR3 length: 15 residues. Germline CDR1 and CDR2: SGHRS and YFSETQ.

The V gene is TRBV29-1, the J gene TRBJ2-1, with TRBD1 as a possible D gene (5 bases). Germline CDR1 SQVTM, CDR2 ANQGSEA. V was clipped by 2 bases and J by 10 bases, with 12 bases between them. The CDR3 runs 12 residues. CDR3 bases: TGCAGCGTTGAAAAGGGGTTCGGGGAGCAGTTCTTC. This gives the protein CSVEKGFGEQFF.

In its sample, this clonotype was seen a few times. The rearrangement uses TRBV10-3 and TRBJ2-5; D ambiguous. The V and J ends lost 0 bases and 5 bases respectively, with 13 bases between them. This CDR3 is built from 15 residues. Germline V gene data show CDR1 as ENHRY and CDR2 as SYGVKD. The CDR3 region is CAISESIWGGETQYF. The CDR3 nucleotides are TGTGCCATCAGTGAGTCGATTTGGGGTGGGGAGACCCAGTACTTC.

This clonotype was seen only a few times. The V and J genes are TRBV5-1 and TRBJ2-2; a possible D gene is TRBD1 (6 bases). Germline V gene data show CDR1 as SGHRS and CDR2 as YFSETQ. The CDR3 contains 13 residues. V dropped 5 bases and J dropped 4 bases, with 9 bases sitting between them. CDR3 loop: CASRGDITGELFF. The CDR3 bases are TGCGCCAGCAGGGGGGACATCACCGGGGAGCTGTTTTTT.

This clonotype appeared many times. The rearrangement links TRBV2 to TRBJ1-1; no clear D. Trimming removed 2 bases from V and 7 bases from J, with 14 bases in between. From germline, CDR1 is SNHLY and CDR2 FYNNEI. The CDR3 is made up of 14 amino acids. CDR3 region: CASSESARSDEAFF. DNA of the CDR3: TGTGCCAGCAGTGAAAGTGCCCGTAGTGATGAAGCTTTCTTT.

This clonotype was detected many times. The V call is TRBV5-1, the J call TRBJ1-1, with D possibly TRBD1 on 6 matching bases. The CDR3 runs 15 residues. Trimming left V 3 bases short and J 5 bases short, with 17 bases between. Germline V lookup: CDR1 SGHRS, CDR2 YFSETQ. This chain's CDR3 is CASSSITEGGTEAFF. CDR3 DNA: TGCGCCAGCAGCTCAATTACCGAGGGGGGGACTGAAGCTTTCTTT. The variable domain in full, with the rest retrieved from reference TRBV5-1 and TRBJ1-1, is KAGVTQTPRYLIKTRGQQVTLSCSPISGHRSVSWYQQTPGQGLQFLFEYFSETQRNKGNFPGRFSGRQFSNSRSEMNVSTLELGDSALYLCASSSITEGGTEAFFGQGTRLTVV.

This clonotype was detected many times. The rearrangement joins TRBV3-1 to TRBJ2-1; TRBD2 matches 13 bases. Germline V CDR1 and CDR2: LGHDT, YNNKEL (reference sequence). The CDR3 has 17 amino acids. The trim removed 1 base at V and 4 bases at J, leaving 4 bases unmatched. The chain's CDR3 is CASSQVQLAGGYNEQFF. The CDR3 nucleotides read TGTGCCAGCAGCCAAGTACAACTAGCGGGGGGGTACAATGAGCAGTTCTTC.

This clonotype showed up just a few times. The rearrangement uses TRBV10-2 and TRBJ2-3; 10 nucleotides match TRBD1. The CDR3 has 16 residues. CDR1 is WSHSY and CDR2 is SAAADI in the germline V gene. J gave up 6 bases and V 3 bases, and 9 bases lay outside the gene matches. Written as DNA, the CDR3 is TGCGCCAGCAGTGATTCGACAGGGGGCAAGATGGATACGCAGTATTTT. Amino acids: CASSDSTGGKMDTQYF.

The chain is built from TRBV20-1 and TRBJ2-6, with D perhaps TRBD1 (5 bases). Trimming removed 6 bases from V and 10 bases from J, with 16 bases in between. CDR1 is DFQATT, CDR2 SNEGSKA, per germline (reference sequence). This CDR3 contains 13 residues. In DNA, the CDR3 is TGCAGTGCCCTGCCTCAGGACATGAACGTCCTGACTTTC. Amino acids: CSALPQDMNVLTF.

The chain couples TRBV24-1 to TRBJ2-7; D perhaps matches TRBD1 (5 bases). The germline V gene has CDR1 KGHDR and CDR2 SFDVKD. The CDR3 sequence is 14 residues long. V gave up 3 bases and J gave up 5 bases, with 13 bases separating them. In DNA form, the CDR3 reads TGTGCCACCAGTGATCCACAGGATAGGGACGAGCAGTACTTC. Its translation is CATSDPQDRDEQYF.

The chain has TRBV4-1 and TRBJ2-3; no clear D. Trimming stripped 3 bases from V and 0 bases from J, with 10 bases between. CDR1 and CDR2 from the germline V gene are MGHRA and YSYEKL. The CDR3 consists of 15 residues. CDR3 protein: CASSHTPGSTDTQYF. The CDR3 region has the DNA TGCGCCAGCAGCCACACACCAGGAAGCACAGATACGCAGTATTTT.

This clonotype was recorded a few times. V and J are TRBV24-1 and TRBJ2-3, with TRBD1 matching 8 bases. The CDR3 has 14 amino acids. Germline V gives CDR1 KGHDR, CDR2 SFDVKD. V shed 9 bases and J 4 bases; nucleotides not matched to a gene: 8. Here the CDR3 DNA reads TGTGCCACCGCGGGACAGGACTCCTCAGATACGCAGTATTTT. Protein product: CATAGQDSSDTQYF.

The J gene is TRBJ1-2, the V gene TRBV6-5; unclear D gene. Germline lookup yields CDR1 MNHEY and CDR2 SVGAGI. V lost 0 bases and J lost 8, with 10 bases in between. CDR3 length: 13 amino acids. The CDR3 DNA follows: TGTGCCAGCAGTTACTCAAGGGTTAACGGCTACACCTTC. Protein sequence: CASSYSRVNGYTF.

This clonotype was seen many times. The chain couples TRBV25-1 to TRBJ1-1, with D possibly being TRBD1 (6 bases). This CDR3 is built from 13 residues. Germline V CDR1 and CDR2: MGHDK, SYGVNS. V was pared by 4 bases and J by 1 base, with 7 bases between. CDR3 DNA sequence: TGTGCCAGCAGTGCGACAGGGAACACTGAAGCTTTCTTT. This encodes CASSATGNTEAFF.

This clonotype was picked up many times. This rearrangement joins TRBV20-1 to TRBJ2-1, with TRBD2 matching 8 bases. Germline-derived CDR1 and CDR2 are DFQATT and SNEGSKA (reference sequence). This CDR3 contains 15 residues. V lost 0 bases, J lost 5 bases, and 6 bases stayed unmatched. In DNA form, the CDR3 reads TGCAGTGCTAGAGATTTCCGGGAGGGCCACAATGAGCAGTTCTTC. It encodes CSARDFREGHNEQFF.

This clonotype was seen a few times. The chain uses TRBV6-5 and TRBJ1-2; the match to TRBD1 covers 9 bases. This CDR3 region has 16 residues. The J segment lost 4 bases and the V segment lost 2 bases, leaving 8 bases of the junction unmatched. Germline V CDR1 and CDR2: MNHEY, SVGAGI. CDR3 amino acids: CASSYRGQGRGYGYTF. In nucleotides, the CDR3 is TGTGCCAGCAGTTACCGGGGACAGGGTAGAGGCTATGGCTACACCTTC.